This T cell receptor (beta chain) is from a study of Ad26.COV2.S vaccination and SARS-CoV-2 variants (dated by TCRdb to 2020 to 2022). With regard to the full study: Donors in the vaccine arm were drawn from COV1001, a multicentre, randomized, double-blind, placebo-controlled phase I-IIa trial testing Ad26.COV2.S in healthy adults. Investigators remained blinded to trial group allocation during experiments and outcome assessment. The TCR-sequenced set comprised about 32 samples: approximately 19 Ad26.COV2.S vaccine recipients, 5 placebo recipients and 8 SARS-CoV-2 convalescent individuals. Trial participants were randomized into five groups of five: low-dose or high-dose Ad26.COV2.S given once or twice, or placebo on both occasions. Ad26.COV2.S was administered intramuscularly at a dose of 5x10^10 or 1x10^11 viral particles, either as one shot or as two shots given 56 days apart. TCRbeta repertoire sequencing served as the tool for gauging how specific and how broad the SARS-CoV-2-reactive T cell receptors were following Ad26.COV2.S vaccination.

Paper-wide results and their limitations: It was noted by the authors that total T cell responses may have been underestimated by the TCR breadth and depth analyses. The study lacked the statistical power to compare responses across vaccine doses or regimens. After vaccination, substantial breadth of spike-specific CD8+ and CD4+ T cell responses was reported. Ad26.COV2.S recipients had higher spike-specific TCR breadth than placebo recipients (P = 0.0014). Comparable non-spike TCR breadth was observed between vaccine and placebo recipients, consistent with only spike being contained in the vaccine.

Reading from cysteine to phenylalanine, the CDR3 counts 14 amino acids. Here the CDR3 DNA is all that survives: 42 bases in frame from base 1. At the junction V is shortened by 4 bases and J by 3 bases; bases outside the gene matches: 3. From the germline V gene, CDR1 is SGHRS and CDR2 is YFSETQ. According to the study, the label for this sample's treatment or condition signals: roughly 19 received Ad26.COV2.S at low or high dose, single or two shots; a few received placebo; per-sample allocation not given. For vaccine and placebo recipients, repertoires were sequenced using samples collected on day 63 after the first injection. Between 29 July and 7 August 2020, Cohort 1b enrolled 20 to 30 adults aged 18-55 years at one site in Boston, USA. Ad26.COV2.S consisted of a replication-incompetent adenovirus type 26 vector by which a prefusion-stabilized SARS-CoV-2 spike protein from the original Wuhan strain was expressed.

TCRbeta CDR3 regions were sequenced with the immunoSEQ Assay. After extraction, genomic DNA underwent amplification by bias-controlled multiplex PCR, followed by high-throughput sequencing. The authors' pipeline ran thus. To quantify the absolute abundance of every unique TCRbeta CDR3 region, sequences were collapsed and filtered. Usable DNA was measured by amplifying reference genes present in all nucleated cells, and TCRbeta template counts were normalized to that usable DNA to estimate T cell fraction. Repertoire TCRs were annotated as SARS-CoV-2-specific by exact matching of V gene, CDR3 amino acid sequence and J gene to a known reactive TCR set. The reference SARS-CoV-2 TCR set was obtained from MIRA and was filtered for enrichment in COVID-19-positive ImmuneCODE repertoires, whereby public or cross-reactive TCRs were removed. Using the MIRA antigens, annotated TCRs were further analysed by specific ORF or by position within an ORF. Depth was the summed frequency of annotated unique rearrangements, while breadth was defined as annotated unique rearrangements over total unique productive rearrangements. TCR breadth was compared between groups using two-sided Wilcoxon rank-sum tests. TCRdb took this table from immuneACCESS and kept in-frame rearrangements with V and J called. Such tables lack part of the clones; where checked against another copy, unresolved V genes explain under half of the gap, and the rest is unexplained. V and J calls plus clone size are reproduced from that table; the DNA served to infer D and trimming. This sample comprises some 390,000 clones, around nine tenths of them detected only once. Roughly 3.2% of the sample goes to the ten largest clones.

Of note for this clone: What antigen it recognizes has not been identified. Base qualities are missing; no much larger clone stands one base away.

Sequenced material: peripheral blood, taken in a trial of Ad26.COV2.S vaccine versus placebo. The chain couples TRBV5-1 to TRBJ2-1, and 8 junction bases match TRBD1. This receptor was obtained from a person aged 18-65 years who received the Ad26.COV2.S COVID-19 vaccine or a placebo. The CDR3 sequence is CASSRDRSYNEQFF. The nucleotide sequence reads as follows: TGCGCCAGCAGCCGGGACAGGAGCTACAATGAGCAGTTCTTC.